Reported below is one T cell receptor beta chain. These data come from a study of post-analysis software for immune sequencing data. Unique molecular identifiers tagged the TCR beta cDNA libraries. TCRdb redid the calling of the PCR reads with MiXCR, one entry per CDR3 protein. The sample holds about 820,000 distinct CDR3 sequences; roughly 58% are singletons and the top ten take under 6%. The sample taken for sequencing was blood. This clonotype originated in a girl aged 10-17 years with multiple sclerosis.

In DNA form, the CDR3 reads TGTGCCAGCAGTATAGGACCGACAGGGAGCTACGAGCAGTACTTC. Translation: CASSIGPTGSYEQYF. V is TRBV27 and J is TRBJ2-7; TRBD1 aligns across 7 bases. The CDR3 contains 15 residues. V shed 5 bases, J shed 3 bases, and the junction held 10 bases outside the gene matches. Per the germline V gene, CDR1 is MNHEY and CDR2 is SMNVEV (reference sequence).